The following is a T cell receptor beta chain sequence with its context. This entry belongs to a study of a mutant IDH1 vaccine in newly diagnosed glioma. Trimming cost V 0 bases and J 3 bases, with 8 bases left between them. CDR1 and CDR2 (germline): LNHNV, YYDKDF (reference sequence). The CDR3 has 15 residues. The assay was immunoSEQ multiplex PCR, and TCRdb's table has in-frame clones only and misses some. The data contain over 75,000 clones, about four fifths of them singletons. Sample time point: baseline, week 1 (first vaccination visit). The treatment was: pre-vaccination baseline after standard-of-care therapy.

Material: PBMCs, obtained from a glioma patient treated with radiotherapy, temozolomide or both. The sequence was collected from a man in his forties with glioma. The J gene is TRBJ1-4, the V gene TRBV15; D is perhaps TRBD1 (6 bases). CDR3 DNA sequence: TGTGCCACCAGCAGAGAGGGGGCGTCTAATGAAAAACTGTTTTTT. Translated: CATSREGASNEKLFF.